This T cell receptor beta chain was observed in a study of post-analysis software for immune sequencing data. Study-wide background: Some patients lacked subtype; others had relapsing-remitting, secondary progressive or progressive-relapsing disease.

This clonotype was detected a few times. What it recognizes is unknown. Prepared TCR beta cDNA libraries contained unique molecular identifiers. Each CDR3 protein is one row after TCRdb ran MiXCR on the PCR reads. The data hold hundreds of thousands of distinct CDR3 sequences, with 40% to 55% observed a single time. Overall study findings and caveats: Under the F measure, samples that were prepared in one batch clustered strongly together. When patients were compared with controls, 4 or 5 TRBV segments were more frequent, TRBV5-6, TRBV5-1 and TRBV20-1 among them.

The germline CDR1 and CDR2 sequences are MGHDK and SYGVNS. The CDR3 runs to 15 residues. V shed 5 bases and J 4 bases; nucleotides not matched to a gene: 10. This chain uses TRBV25-1 with TRBJ2-7, with 8 bases that match TRBD1. Sequencing was done on a sample of blood. The source is a girl aged 5-17 years with multiple sclerosis. CDR3 nucleotides: TGTGCCAGCAGTTATACTGGACAGGGTGGGTACGAGCAGTACTTC. Amino acid sequence: CASSYTGQGGYEQYF.